This TCR beta chain was recovered during a study of blood T cell repertoires in COVID-19. Study background: From the United States, Italy and Spain came samples of acute and convalescent COVID-19. PBMCs, B-cell-depleted T cells, or T cells provided the cDNA or gDNA that made up the material.

This CDR3 is 17 amino acids long. V lost 6 bases, J lost 1 base, and 21 bases lay in between. Germline-derived CDR1 and CDR2 are ENHRY and SYGVKD. Seattle patient enrollment occurred during active infection, with longitudinal follow-up thereafter. As originally analysed: The assay estimated nucleated cells by amplifying reference gene primers. TCRdb's copy holds only in-frame clones and misses some; the assay was immunoSEQ multiplex PCR. Clone size and the V and J calls come from that table; the DNA yielded D and trimming. The sample yields 250,000 to 350,000 clones, about 80% seen once. Sequencing used peripheral blood. V usage is TRBV10-3 and J usage is TRBJ1-1; D possibly corresponds to TRBD1 (5 bases). The TCR comes from a person between 65 and 80 years old with COVID-19, enrolled during active disease. The CDR3 loop reads CAIRETSGTSQNTEAFF. CDR3 in DNA: TGTGCCATCAGGGAAACCTCAGGGACTTCTCAGAACACTGAAGCTTTCTTT.